Listed here is a single T cell receptor beta chain. The sample belongs to a study of blood T cell repertoires in COVID-19. Data came from immunoSEQ multiplex PCR; TCRdb stores just in-frame clones and leaves some out. The table lists 200,000 to 250,000 clones, around 84% of them singletons. This CDR3 comprises 16 residues. Trimming took 8 bases from V and 7 from J; bases not matched to a gene: 16. Germline assignment: CDR1 LNHDA and CDR2 SQIVND (reference sequence). The origin of this receptor is a human donor in a cohort sampled during active COVID-19. The rearrangement uses TRBV19 and TRBJ2-2, with TRBD2 matching over 7 bases. Sequences were obtained from peripheral blood. The CDR3 spells CASVPRGRAEVGELFF. In DNA form, the CDR3 reads TGTGCCAGTGTCCCCCGAGGGAGGGCCGAGGTCGGGGAGCTGTTTTTT.